This T cell receptor (beta chain) was profiled in a study of T-cell memory formation after mild COVID-19. Study-wide findings and caveats: Among contracting clones, CD4+ were mainly CM/EM and CD8+ enriched in EMRA.

As concerns this clonotype: Its antigen is unknown.

Germline V gives CDR1 PRHDT, CDR2 FYEKMQ (reference sequence). V shed 1 base, J shed 6 bases, and the junction held 5 bases outside the gene matches. The CDR3 has 14 amino acids. Constant-segment-primed 5'RACE gave TCR alpha and TCR beta cDNA libraries with sample barcodes and UMIs. Via MiXCR, TCRdb re-called the 5' RACE reads, giving one row per CDR3 protein. The sample comprises 400,000 or so distinct CDR3 sequences, 15% to 20% of which are singletons, and 8.4% rests with the top ten. The J gene is TRBJ2-7, the V gene TRBV13; 8 bases are a match to TRBD1. The sample was PBMCs or a T cell subset sorted from them (not recorded which). The receptor's source is an adult woman who had mild COVID-19 (a few samples of this study predate the infection). Cell type and time point are not known. The DNA for the CDR3 is TGTGCCAGCAGCTTAGATCAGGGGGCGCGCGAGCAGTACTTC. It yields the protein CASSLDQGAREQYF. The variable domain in full, with the rest retrieved from reference TRBV13 and TRBJ2-7, is AAGVIQSPRHLIKEKRETATLKCYPIPRHDTVYWYQQGPGQDPQFLISFYEKMQSDKGSIPDRFSAQQFSDYHSELNMSSLELGDSALYFCASSLDQGAREQYFGPGTRLTVT.